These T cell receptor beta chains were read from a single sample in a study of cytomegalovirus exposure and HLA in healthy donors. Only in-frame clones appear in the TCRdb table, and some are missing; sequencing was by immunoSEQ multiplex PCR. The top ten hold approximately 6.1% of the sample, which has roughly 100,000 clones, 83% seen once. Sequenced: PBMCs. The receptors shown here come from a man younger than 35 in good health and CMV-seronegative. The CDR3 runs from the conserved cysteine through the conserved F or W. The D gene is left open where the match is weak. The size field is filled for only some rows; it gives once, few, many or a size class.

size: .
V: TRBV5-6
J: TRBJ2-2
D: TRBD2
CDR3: CASSNYLAGVLPGELFF
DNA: TGTGCCAGCAGCAACTATCTAGCGGGAGTGCTTCCCGGGGAGCTGTTTTTT

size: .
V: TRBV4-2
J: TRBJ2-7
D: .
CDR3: CASSQGSLRERNEQYF
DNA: TGTGCCAGCAGCCAAGGTTCCTTGAGGGAGAGGAACGAGCAGTACTTC

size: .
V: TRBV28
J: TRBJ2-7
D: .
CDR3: CASSSSSEQYF
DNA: TGTGCCAGCAGTAGTTCCAGCGAGCAGTACTTC

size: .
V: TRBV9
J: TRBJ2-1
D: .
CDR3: CASSVGDRTLYNEQFF
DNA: TGTGCCAGCAGCGTAGGTGACAGGACCCTCTACAATGAGCAGTTCTTC

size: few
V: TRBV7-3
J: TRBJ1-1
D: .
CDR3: CASSLGRLNTEAFF
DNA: TGTGCCAGCAGCCTGGGGCGGCTGAACACTGAAGCTTTCTTT

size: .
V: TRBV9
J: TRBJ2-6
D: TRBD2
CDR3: CASTRGGRMRSGANVLTF
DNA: TGTGCCAGCACCCGGGGGGGAAGGATGAGGTCTGGGGCCAACGTCCTGACTTTC

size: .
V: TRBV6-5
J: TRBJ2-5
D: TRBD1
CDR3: CASSYGQGKTQYF
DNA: TGTGCCAGCAGTTACGGACAGGGAAAGACCCAGTACTTC

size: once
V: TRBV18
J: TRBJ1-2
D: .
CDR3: CASSPLGNNYGYTF
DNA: TGTGCCAGCTCACCCTTGGGCAATAACTATGGCTACACCTTC

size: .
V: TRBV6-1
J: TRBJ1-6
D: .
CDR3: CASSRGHDNSPLHF
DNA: TGTGCCAGCAGTAGGGGACATGATAATTCACCCCTCCACTTT

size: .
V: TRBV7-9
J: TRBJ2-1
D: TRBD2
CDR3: CASSLLPSGIDNEQFF
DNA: TGTGCCAGCAGCTTATTGCCTAGCGGGATTGACAATGAGCAGTTCTTC

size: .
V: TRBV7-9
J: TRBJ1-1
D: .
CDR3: CASSPRDTIPEAFF
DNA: TGTGCCAGCAGCCCCCGGGACACCATACCTGAAGCTTTCTTT

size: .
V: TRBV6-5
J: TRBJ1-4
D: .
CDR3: CASSGLEGEKLFF
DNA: TGTGCCAGCAGTGGCCTCGAGGGTGAAAAACTGTTTTTT

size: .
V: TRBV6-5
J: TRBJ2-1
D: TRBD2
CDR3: CASSLRGGHWGEQFF
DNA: TGTGCCAGCAGTCTACGGGGAGGGCATTGGGGTGAGCAGTTCTTC

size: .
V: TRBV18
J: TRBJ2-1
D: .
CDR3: CASSPPMAGREQFF
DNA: TGTGCCAGCTCACCACCCATGGCAGGGAGGGAGCAGTTCTTC

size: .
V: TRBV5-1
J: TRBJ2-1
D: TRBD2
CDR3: CASSLAGGDINEQFF
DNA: TGCGCCAGCAGTTTAGCGGGAGGAGATATAAATGAGCAGTTCTTC

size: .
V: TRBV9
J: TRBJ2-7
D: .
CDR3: CASSPRDSVEFGEQYF
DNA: TGTGCCAGCAGCCCCCGGGACTCGGTGGAGTTTGGGGAGCAGTACTTC

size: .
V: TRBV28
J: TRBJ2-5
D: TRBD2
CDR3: CASSLGLAGQETQYF
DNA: TGTGCCAGCAGTTTAGGACTAGCAGGGCAAGAGACCCAGTACTTC

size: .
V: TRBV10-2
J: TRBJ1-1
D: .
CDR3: CASKQGDLEAFF
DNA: TGCGCCAGCAAACAGGGCGATCTTGAAGCTTTCTTT